This TCR beta chain comes out of a study of blood T cell repertoires in COVID-19. On the study more broadly: The cDNA or gDNA used as material had been derived from T cells, B-cell-depleted T cells, or PBMCs.

Methods used by the authors: Using reference gene primer amplification, nucleated cell counts were estimated. The table came from immunoSEQ multiplex PCR; TCRdb's copy has only in-frame clones and leaves some out. V and J calls and clone size are as listed in that table; D and trimming were resolved from the DNA. The profile covers about 240,000 clones, with roughly 80% appearing a single time and around 12% taken by the ten largest. Sequencing was done on a sample of peripheral blood. The origin of this receptor is a woman aged 55 to 70 with active or convalescent COVID-19.

CDR3 sequence (DNA): TGCGCCAGCAGCTTGGCCGGCGGGGGCCGAAGGAGGAATGAGCAGTTCTTC. It yields the protein CASSLAGGGRRRNEQFF. The chain couples TRBV5-1 to TRBJ2-1, with D possibly matching TRBD2 (7 bases). Looked up from germline, CDR1 is SGHRS and CDR2 is YFSETQ. With 0 bases removed from V and 7 bases from J, the gap between germline ends came to 20 bases. The CDR3 is 17 residues long.